These 18 T cell receptor beta chains share one sample of origin, sequenced in a study of blood T cell repertoires in COVID-19. Produced via immunoSEQ multiplex PCR; TCRdb's table is partial and in-frame only. The profile shows about 68,000 clones, about 93% of them singletons. Material for sequencing was peripheral blood. The receptors originated from a human donor in a cohort sampled during active COVID-19.

CDR3 sequence reads: CAIGETGGQYEQYF. Here the CDR3 DNA reads TGTGCCATCGGGGAGACGGGAGGGCAATACGAGCAGTACTTC. The rearrangement joins TRBV10-3 to TRBJ2-7; 8 bases agree with TRBD2. Germline lookup yields CDR1 ENHRY and CDR2 SYGVKD. The CDR3 contains 14 residues. Trimming took 8 bases from V and 4 from J; bases not matched to a gene: 10.

This clone was detected a few times. The V call is TRBV29-1, the J call TRBJ1-1; 12 bases are shared with TRBD1. This CDR3 has 16 residues. V was pared by 5 bases and J by 4 bases, with 11 bases of the junction left unmatched. The germline V gene encodes CDR1 SQVTM and CDR2 ANQGSEA. CDR3 amino acids: CSVTGTGGKLSTEAFF. The CDR3 bases are TGCAGCGTTACCGGGACAGGGGGCAAGTTGAGCACTGAAGCTTTCTTT.

This CDR3 reads CASSLVGGPLDEQYF. In DNA, the CDR3 is TGCGCCAGCAGCTTGGTCGGGGGGCCCCTTGACGAGCAGTACTTC. The J gene is TRBJ2-7, the V gene TRBV5-1; D perhaps matches TRBD2 (7 bases). Germline CDR1 reads SGHRS; CDR2 reads YFSETQ. The CDR3 has 15 amino acids. Trimming removed 0 bases at V and 5 bases at J, with 15 bases between. The variable domain in full, completed from reference TRBV5-1 and TRBJ2-7, reads KAGVTQTPRYLIKTRGQQVTLSCSPISGHRSVSWYQQTPGQGLQFLFEYFSETQRNKGNFPGRFSGRQFSNSRSEMNVSTLELGDSALYLCASSLVGGPLDEQYFGPGTRLTVT.

CDR3 coding DNA: TGTGCCAGCAGCTTGACAGGGGGTAGTCCTGAAGCTTTCTTT. This translates into CASSLTGGSPEAFF. The chain has TRBV5-5 and TRBJ1-1; 8 positions agree with TRBD1. The V gene's germline CDR1 is SGHKS and CDR2 YYEKEE (reference sequence). This CDR3 comprises 14 residues. V lost 1 base to trimming and J lost 6 bases; unmatched junction nucleotides: 5.

This chain links TRBV5-1 with TRBJ2-4, with 8 bases matching TRBD1. CDR1 is SGHRS, CDR2 YFSETQ, per germline. CDR3 length: 14 residues. Losses at the gene ends were 2 bases for V and 9 bases for J; bases not matched to a gene: 7. The CDR3 here is CASSLRDRSAIQYF. Written as DNA, the CDR3 is TGCGCCAGCAGCTTACGGGACAGGTCGGCCATTCAGTACTTC.

The chain employs TRBV10-3 and TRBJ2-3; TRBD1 might be the D (5 bases). Deletions cut 7 bases from V and 1 base from J, with 9 bases between. CDR1 and CDR2 from the germline V gene are ENHRY and SYGVKD. The CDR3 runs to 13 residues. In DNA, the CDR3 is TGTGCCATCACGCAGACAGGCACAGATACGCAGTATTTT. This codes for CAITQTGTDTQYF.

The rearrangement joins TRBV19 to TRBJ2-3, with 7 bases lining up with TRBD1. The CDR3 loop spans 14 amino acids. Germline CDR1 LNHDA, CDR2 SQIVND (reference sequence). With V trimmed by 3 bases and J by 1 base, 1 base remained unmatched. In DNA, the CDR3 is TGTGCCAGTAGTATTGGGACAGGCACAGATACGCAGTATTTT. This translates into CASSIGTGTDTQYF.

This chain connects TRBV5-6 to TRBJ2-7; D uncertain. Germline V gene lookup returns CDR1 SGHDT and CDR2 YYEEEE. The CDR3 loop spans 13 amino acids. The germline V and J ends were trimmed by 0 bases and 6 bases, with 10 bases remaining between them. CDR3: CASSLGGPGEQYF. The CDR3 DNA sequence: TGTGCCAGCAGCTTGGGCGGTCCGGGCGAGCAGTACTTC. The variable domain in full, with the rest retrieved from reference TRBV5-6 and TRBJ2-7, is DAGVTQSPTHLIKTRGQQVTLRCSPKSGHDTVSWYQQALGQGPQFIFQYYEEEERQRGNFPDRFSGHQFPNYSSELNVNALLLGDSALYLCASSLGGPGEQYFGPGTRLTVT.

The chain recombines TRBV28 with TRBJ1-5; D perhaps matches TRBD1 (5 bases). Trimming cost V 5 bases and J 4 bases, with 21 bases left between them. CDR3 size: 17 residues. Germline V gene lookup returns CDR1 MDHEN and CDR2 SYDVKM. DNA for the CDR3: TGTGCCAGCAGTCCAATAGGACAAGGGCTGGGAAATCAGCCCCAGCATTTT. Amino acid sequence: CASSPIGQGLGNQPQHF.

This chain joins TRBV7-8 and TRBJ2-4, with a weak D call TRBD1 (6 bases). Trimming left V 2 bases short and J 0 bases short, with 14 bases between. The CDR3 has 17 amino acids. CDR1 and CDR2 (germline): SGHVS, FQNEAQ. Here the CDR3 reads CASSLTDRSLAKNIQYF. For the CDR3, the DNA is TGTGCCAGCAGCTTAACGGACAGAAGTCTAGCCAAAAACATTCAGTACTTC.

This chain uses TRBV28 with TRBJ1-2; D perhaps matches TRBD1 (5 bases). Per the germline V gene, CDR1 is MDHEN and CDR2 is SYDVKM. The ends were cut back, 8 bases at V and 2 bases at J, with 18 bases in the middle. The CDR3 has 15 amino acids. CDR3 amino acids: CASGSGGEPNYGYTF. The CDR3, as DNA: TGTGCCAGCGGCTCCGGAGGGGAACCCAACTATGGCTACACCTTC.

The gene calls are TRBV2 and TRBJ2-1, with 8 bases aligning to TRBD1. V shed 2 bases and J 0 bases; nucleotides not matched to a gene: 0. The CDR3 is 15 residues long. Germline-derived CDR1 and CDR2 are SNHLY and FYNNEI. CDR3: CASSEQGASYNEQFF. The CDR3 coding sequence is TGTGCCAGCAGTGAACAGGGGGCCTCCTACAATGAGCAGTTCTTC.

The gene calls are TRBV4-3 and TRBJ2-3; D not resolved. There are 15 residues in the CDR3. Looked up from germline, CDR1 is LGHNA and CDR2 is YSLEER. V lost 0 bases, J lost 0 bases, and 7 bases lay in between. The CDR3 nucleotides read TGCGCCAGCAGCCAAGATTCAAAAAGCACAGATACGCAGTATTTT. Translated: CASSQDSKSTDTQYF.

CDR3 DNA sequence: TGTGCCAGTAGTATAAAAGCGGCAGGAGGTCAGCCCCAGCATTTT. Protein sequence: CASSIKAAGGQPQHF. The chain carries TRBV19 and TRBJ1-5; D remains unclear. The CDR3 is 15 residues long. Per germline, CDR1 LNHDA and CDR2 SQIVND (reference sequence). Trimming shortened V by 2 bases and J by 6 bases, and 14 bases separated the two germline ends. The variable domain in full, completed from reference TRBV19 and TRBJ1-5, reads DGGITQSPKYLFRKEGQNVTLSCEQNLNHDAMYWYRQDPGQGLRLIYYSQIVNDFQKGDIAEGYSVSREKKESFPLTVTSAQKNPTAFYLCASSIKAAGGQPQHFGDGTRLSIL.

The DNA for the CDR3 is TGCGCCAGCAGCCTAAAACTAGCGGGGAACTACAATGAGCAGTTCTTC. This translates into CASSLKLAGNYNEQFF. V is TRBV5-1 and J is TRBJ2-1; TRBD2 matches at 10 bases. With V trimmed by 4 bases and J by 3 bases, 7 bases remained unmatched. Germline loops: CDR1 SGHRS, CDR2 YFSETQ. CDR3 size: 16 residues.

The rearrangement links TRBV14 to TRBJ1-6; D uncertain. Trimming shortened V by 0 bases and J by 8 bases, and 11 bases separated the two germline ends. Germline CDR1 is SGHDN and CDR2 is FVKESK. This CDR3 is 15 amino acids long. CDR3 amino acids: CASSQDVLGHSPLHF. The CDR3 DNA follows: TGTGCCAGCAGCCAAGATGTACTAGGGCATTCACCCCTCCACTTT.

J is TRBJ1-1 and V is TRBV10-3; 9 nucleotides match TRBD1. This CDR3 comprises 15 residues. Germline V gene data show CDR1 as ENHRY and CDR2 as SYGVKD. The ends lost 6 bases at V and 0 bases at J; junction bases unmatched: 5. The CDR3 spells CAIRPGQGLNTEAFF. The CDR3 region has the DNA TGTGCCATCAGACCGGGACAGGGTTTGAACACTGAAGCTTTCTTT.

The rearrangement joins TRBV6-5 to TRBJ2-7; TRBD2 aligns across 7 bases. Per germline, CDR1 MNHEY and CDR2 SVGAGI. Germline trimming cut 7 bases from V and 0 bases from J; bases unmatched to any gene: 3. The CDR3 covers 13 residues. The CDR3 nucleotides are TGTGCCAGCAAAAGCGGGGCCTCCTACGAGCAGTACTTC. It translates to CASKSGASYEQYF.